Below, 21 T cell receptor beta chains from the same sample are listed, as sequenced in a study of blood T cell repertoires in COVID-19. Method: immunoSEQ multiplex PCR; TCRdb's copy keeps in-frame clones and lacks some. Among about 250,000 clones listed, approximately 83% were seen once. The sample taken for sequencing was PBMCs or T cells enriched from blood (not recorded which). The receptors come from a woman between 25 and 40 years old who had recovered from COVID-19.

The genes are TRBV7-3 and TRBJ2-7; 10 bases fit TRBD1. Trimming removed 2 bases from V and 5 bases from J; junction bases left unmatched: 6. CDR3 length equals 15 residues. Germline V gene data show CDR1 as SGHTA and CDR2 as FQGTGA. The CDR3 is CASSLWDRGVDEQYF. The DNA of the CDR3 is TGTGCCAGCAGCTTATGGGACAGGGGTGTCGACGAGCAGTACTTC.

The CDR3 loop is CASSLNGGYGNEQFF. The DNA for the CDR3 is TGTGCCAGCAGCTTAAACGGGGGTTATGGTAATGAGCAGTTCTTC. The rearrangement joins TRBV7-2 to TRBJ2-1; TRBD2 might be the D (6 bases). The CDR3 contains 15 residues. Germline values: CDR1 SGHTA, CDR2 FQGNSA. Between the trimmed V and J ends, which lost 2 bases and 7 bases, there was a span of 15 bases.

The V gene is TRBV7-6, the J gene TRBJ2-1; 7 bases fit TRBD2. This CDR3 region has 12 residues. V gave up 5 bases and J gave up 5 bases; unmatched junction bases: 0. The germline V gene encodes CDR1 SGHVS and CDR2 FNYEAQ. The CDR3 nucleotides read TGTGCCAGCAGCAGCGGGGACAATGAGCAGTTCTTC. Translating gives CASSSGDNEQFF.

The CDR3 DNA sequence: TGTGCCAGCAGCTCAATCAAGACAGCAGGGCTATCGGCTTTCTTT. This codes for CASSSIKTAGLSAFF. The chain carries TRBV11-2 and TRBJ1-1; D is perhaps TRBD1 (5 bases). The CDR3 is 15 amino acids. V gave up 4 bases and J gave up 11 bases, with 23 bases separating them. Germline V gene data show CDR1 as SGHAT and CDR2 as FQNNGV.

The chain couples TRBV2 to TRBJ2-3, with D unclear. Germline V gives CDR1 SNHLY, CDR2 FYNNEI. Trimming stripped 5 bases from V and 1 base from J, with 7 bases between. The CDR3 spans 13 residues. The CDR3 DNA sequence: TGTGCCAGCAGTTCGCAGGGCACAGATACGCAGTATTTT. It codes for CASSSQGTDTQYF.

This clone was observed once. V usage is TRBV12-5 and J usage is TRBJ2-3; weak D call: TRBD2 (5 bases). The germline gives CDR1 LGHNT, CDR2 FRNRAP. The CDR3 extends over 19 amino acids. V lost 2 bases to trimming and J lost 0 bases, with 21 bases between them. CDR3 sequence (DNA): TGTGCTAGTGGTTTGCCCTACGACGAGCGGCCTACTAGCACAGATACGCAGTATTTT. Amino acids: CASGLPYDERPTSTDTQYF.

This chain joins TRBV5-1 and TRBJ2-3, with 7 bases matching TRBD1. V gave up 0 bases and J gave up 0 bases; unmatched junction bases: 1. The CDR3 covers 15 residues. Germline CDR1 is SGHRS and CDR2 is YFSETQ. The CDR3 region has the DNA TGCGCCAGCAGCTTGGGACAGGGCAGCACAGATACGCAGTATTTT. Its translation: CASSLGQGSTDTQYF.

The chain has TRBV19 and TRBJ2-3; D possibly corresponds to TRBD1 (5 bases). The length of the CDR3 is 15 residues. Germline assignment: CDR1 LNHDA and CDR2 SQIVND (reference sequence). The V end lost 7 bases, the J end lost 3 bases, and 17 bases lay between the germline ends. The CDR3 loop is CASKSRQRSTDTQYF. CDR3 bases: TGTGCCAGTAAGTCTCGACAGAGAAGTACAGATACGCAGTATTTT.

V usage is TRBV12-3 or TRBV12-4 and J usage is TRBJ1-5; tentatively, D is TRBD1 (6 bases). V was trimmed by 6 bases and J by 16 bases, leaving 19 bases between them. The CDR3 consists of 12 residues. CDR3 nucleotides: TGTGCCAGCAGCCCCGGGACATTACCTCAACATTTT. Its translation: CASSPGTLPQHF.

The chain employs TRBV15 and TRBJ2-1; 7 bases match TRBD1. The CDR3 runs to 17 residues. Germline V CDR1 and CDR2: LNHNV, YYDKDF (reference sequence). J was trimmed by 6 bases and V by 0 bases; bases with no gene match: 11. The CDR3 loop is CATSREGKGGLFNEQFF. The CDR3 DNA follows: TGTGCCACCAGCAGAGAGGGGAAAGGGGGCCTCTTCAATGAGCAGTTCTTC.

The chain has TRBV3-1 (or the pseudogene TRBV3-2) and TRBJ2-7; TRBD2 agrees at 9 bases. Per the germline V gene, CDR1 is LGHDT and CDR2 is YNNKEL (reference sequence). CDR3 length: 15 amino acids. The V and J ends lost 4 bases and 2 bases, in that order; junction bases with no gene match: 6. CDR3: CASSRRAGGPYEQYF. The CDR3 region has the DNA TGTGCCAGCAGCCGAAGAGCGGGAGGCCCCTACGAGCAGTACTTC.

The chain joins TRBV29-1 to TRBJ1-2; D ambiguous. Germline V gives CDR1 SQVTM, CDR2 ANQGSEA. CDR3 length: 13 residues. V lost 6 bases and J lost 2, with 13 bases in between. CDR3 loop: CSVTDPVNYGYTF. CDR3 sequence (DNA): TGCAGCGTCACAGACCCAGTAAACTATGGCTACACCTTC.

This chain links TRBV14 with TRBJ2-3; D may be TRBD2 (5 bases). This CDR3 has 16 residues. Germline V CDR1 and CDR2: SGHDN, FVKESK. Trimming left V 5 bases short and J 0 bases short, with 15 bases between. The CDR3 bases are TGTGCCAGCAGCAACCAGAGAAGGACTAGCACAGATACGCAGTATTTT. Its protein is CASSNQRRTSTDTQYF.

The V and J genes are TRBV5-1 and TRBJ1-1; D not certain. V gave up 3 bases and J gave up 0 bases, with 6 bases separating them. The CDR3 runs to 13 residues. CDR1 SGHRS and CDR2 YFSETQ come from the germline V gene. The CDR3 region has the DNA TGCGCCAGCAGCTCCGGGGTGAACACTGAAGCTTTCTTT. Its protein product is CASSSGVNTEAFF.

The CDR3 DNA is TGCAGCGTTGTTTGGGCGGGGGGGATTTACGAGCAGTACTTC. This sequence encodes CSVVWAGGIYEQYF. This chain connects TRBV29-1 to TRBJ2-7, with 9 positions matching TRBD2. Germline CDR1 and CDR2: SQVTM and ANQGSEA. V lost 4 bases and J lost 4; bases outside the gene matches: 8. The CDR3 is 14 residues long.

The V and J genes are TRBV25-1 and TRBJ2-7, with a weak D call TRBD2 (5 bases). The CDR3 covers 14 residues. V gave up 3 bases and J gave up 3 bases, with 12 bases separating them. Germline CDR1 MGHDK, CDR2 SYGVNS. Here the CDR3 DNA reads TGTGCCAGCAGTGATCGGGGAGCTCACTACGAGCAGTACTTC. Translated: CASSDRGAHYEQYF.

The V gene is TRBV28, the J gene TRBJ1-2; 7 bases match TRBD1. V lost 5 bases, J lost 4 bases, and 13 bases stayed unmatched. CDR3 length: 16 residues. CDR1 and CDR2 (germline): MDHEN, SYDVKM. CDR3 residues: CASSPSLRGFTYGYTF. CDR3 nucleotide sequence: TGTGCCAGCAGTCCCTCCCTCAGGGGGTTCACCTATGGCTACACCTTC.

This chain connects TRBV5-1 to TRBJ1-1; 9 bases agree with TRBD1. With 4 bases clipped from V and 2 bases from J, the junction kept 6 bases outside the gene matches. Germline CDR1 reads SGHRS; CDR2 reads YFSETQ. This CDR3 region has 15 residues. CDR3 sequence reads: CASSPGTGKNTEAFF. CDR3 bases: TGCGCCAGCAGCCCCGGGACAGGGAAAAACACTGAAGCTTTCTTT. Complete variable domain (other parts from reference TRBV5-1 and TRBJ1-1): KAGVTQTPRYLIKTRGQQVTLSCSPISGHRSVSWYQQTPGQGLQFLFEYFSETQRNKGNFPGRFSGRQFSNSRSEMNVSTLELGDSALYLCASSPGTGKNTEAFFGQGTRLTVV.

The J gene is TRBJ1-2, the V gene TRBV7-2, with TRBD1 matching over 11 bases. This CDR3 has 16 amino acids. The germline V gene encodes CDR1 SGHTA and CDR2 FQGNSA. Trimming at V came to 1 base and at J to 5 bases, leaving 6 bases not matched to a gene. The CDR3: CASSLDGTGGTYGYTF. The CDR3 coding sequence is TGTGCCAGCAGCTTAGATGGGACAGGGGGTACTTATGGCTACACCTTC. The whole variable domain, filled in from reference TRBV7-2 and TRBJ1-2, reads GAGVSQSPSNKVTEKGKDVELRCDPISGHTALYWYRQSLGQGLEFLIYFQGNSAPDKSGLPSDRFSAERTGGSVSTLTIQRTQQEDSAVYLCASSLDGTGGTYGYTFGSGTRLTVV.

The V gene is TRBV2, the J gene TRBJ1-1; D not certain. V lost 4 bases, J lost 1 base, and 10 bases lay in between. Germline CDR1 SNHLY, CDR2 FYNNEI. This CDR3 has 14 amino acids. The CDR3 nucleotides read TGTGCCAGCAGTGGAGGGAGCAAGAACACTGAAGCTTTCTTT. It specifies CASSGGSKNTEAFF.

The rearrangement links TRBV6-5 to TRBJ2-5; a weak D match, TRBD2 (6 bases). The CDR3 has 13 residues. From germline, CDR1 is MNHEY and CDR2 SVGAGI. V shed 8 bases and J shed 1 base, with 11 bases lying between them. The CDR3 is CASGGDFQETQYF. CDR3 sequence (DNA): TGTGCCAGCGGAGGGGACTTCCAAGAGACCCAGTACTTC.